The 22 T cell receptor beta chains given below trace back to one sample, sequenced in a study of OX40 agonist ivuxolimab in advanced cancers. Libraries were prepared by immunoSEQ multiplex PCR; TCRdb keeps only in-frame clonotypes and omits some of them. The table includes some 97,000 clones, 90% detected once. The input for sequencing was CD4+ or CD8+ T cells sorted from blood, taken in a trial of the OX40 agonist ivuxolimab. These receptors all stem from an adult with an advanced solid tumor such as melanoma, head and neck, liver or kidney cancer.

The V gene is TRBV5-4, the J gene TRBJ1-1; D gene ambiguous. This CDR3 has 12 amino acids. Germline CDR1 SGHNT, CDR2 YYREEE (reference sequence). Trimming took off 7 bases at V and 1 base at J, with 8 bases between the two ends. The CDR3, as DNA: TGTGCCAGCGGTCCCCGGAACACTGAAGCTTTCTTT. Protein sequence: CASGPRNTEAFF.

The chain is built from TRBV5-1 and TRBJ2-3, with 7 bases lining up with TRBD2. This CDR3 has 14 residues. With 4 bases clipped from V and 3 bases from J, the junction kept 5 bases outside the gene matches. Looked up from germline, CDR1 is SGHRS and CDR2 is YFSETQ. This chain's CDR3 is CASSSGIKTDTQYF. Here the CDR3 DNA reads TGCGCCAGCAGCAGCGGGATCAAGACAGATACGCAGTATTTT.

The V gene is TRBV19, the J gene TRBJ1-5; D possibly corresponds to TRBD1 (6 bases). This CDR3 has 15 amino acids. V was pared by 5 bases and J by 4 bases, with 15 bases between. From germline, CDR1 is LNHDA and CDR2 SQIVND (reference sequence). CDR3 nucleotides: TGTGCCAGTAGTGAAACAGGGAGAACGAATCAGCCCCAGCATTTT. It is translated as CASSETGRTNQPQHF.

The rearrangement uses TRBV10-1 and TRBJ2-3, with D uncertain. Per the germline V gene, CDR1 is WNHNN and CDR2 is SYGVQD (reference sequence). The CDR3 has 14 residues. Trimming removed 5 bases at V and 2 bases at J, with 11 bases between. The CDR3 sequence is CASSTAANTDTQYF. CDR3 in DNA: TGCGCCAGCAGTACTGCAGCGAACACAGATACGCAGTATTTT.

CDR3 amino acids: CASSLGGMGTDTQYF. DNA of the CDR3: TGTGCCAGCAGCTTAGGGGGAATGGGAACAGATACGCAGTATTTT. The chain links TRBV7-9 to TRBJ2-3; D is unresolved. Trimming pared 1 base from V and 3 bases from J, leaving 11 bases between. The CDR3 is made up of 15 amino acids. Germline V gene data show CDR1 as SEHNR and CDR2 as FQNEAQ (reference sequence).

The V and J genes are TRBV5-1 and TRBJ1-5; D gene ambiguous. CDR3 size: 14 residues. Germline V lookup: CDR1 SGHRS, CDR2 YFSETQ. V was pared by 4 bases and J by 11 bases, with 19 bases between. CDR3 nucleotides: TGCGCCAGCAGCCCCACCAGTGGGTCTCCCACCCAGCATTTT. Residues: CASSPTSGSPTQHF.

The rearrangement joins TRBV28 to TRBJ1-1, with D possibly matching TRBD1 (6 bases). V shed 7 bases and J shed 5 bases, with 20 bases lying between them. Looked up from germline, CDR1 is MDHEN and CDR2 is SYDVKM. The CDR3 runs to 15 residues. CDR3 sequence reads: CASTSPRGGVTEAFF. The CDR3 coding sequence is TGTGCCAGCACTTCCCCCCGAGGGGGGGTAACTGAAGCTTTCTTT. The full variable domain, with the rest looked up from reference TRBV28 and TRBJ1-1, is DVKVTQSSRYLVKRTGEKVFLECVQDMDHENMFWYRQDPGLGLRLIYFSYDVKMKEKGDIPEGYSVSREKKERFSLILESASTNQTSMYLCASTSPRGGVTEAFFGQGTRLTVV.

V gene TRBV4-1 combines with J gene TRBJ2-5, with 8 bases aligning to TRBD1. Trimming removed 0 bases from V and 4 bases from J; junction bases left unmatched: 7. This CDR3 contains 16 residues. The V gene's germline CDR1 is MGHRA and CDR2 YSYEKL. The CDR3, as DNA: TGCGCCAGCAGCCAAGATGCGGGCAGGGGGCGAGAGACCCAGTACTTC. Translated, it gives CASSQDAGRGRETQYF.

The chain uses TRBV5-6 and TRBJ2-2; no clear D gene. The CDR3 spans 14 residues. Deletions cut 0 bases from V and 8 bases from J, with 11 bases between. Germline CDR1 reads SGHDT; CDR2 reads YYEEEE. CDR3 sequence reads: CASSLGPTRGELFF. The CDR3 DNA follows: TGTGCCAGCAGCTTGGGACCCACCCGAGGGGAGCTGTTTTTT.

This clone was seen just once. This chain uses TRBV27 with TRBJ2-5; the match to TRBD1 covers 10 bases. The J call could be wrong; TRBJ2-7 is a better fit for the DNA end. Germline loops: CDR1 MNHEY, CDR2 SMNVEV (reference sequence). The length of the CDR3 is 13 residues. The CDR3 reads CASSRDRGYEQYF. As DNA, the CDR3 is TGTGCCAGCAGTAGGGACAGGGGCTACGAGCAGTACTTC.

The chain employs TRBV25-1 and TRBJ2-3, with 7 positions matching TRBD1. This CDR3 is built from 15 residues. Germline values: CDR1 MGHDK, CDR2 SYGVNS. V shed 7 bases, J shed 2 bases, and the junction held 9 bases outside the gene matches. The CDR3 nucleotides are TGTGCCAGCACTCCCGGACAGGCGGTCACAGATACGCAGTATTTT. It yields the protein CASTPGQAVTDTQYF. The full variable domain, rest sourced from reference TRBV25-1 and TRBJ2-3, is EADIYQTPRYLVIGTGKKITLECSQTMGHDKMYWYQQDPGMELHLIHYSYGVNSTEKGDLSSESTVSRIRTEHFPLTLESARPSHTSQYLCASTPGQAVTDTQYFGPGTRLTVL.

V usage is TRBV2 and J usage is TRBJ1-1; D unresolved. V was trimmed by 3 bases and J by 2 bases, leaving 10 bases between them. Per the germline V gene, CDR1 is SNHLY and CDR2 is FYNNEI. There are 14 residues in the CDR3. DNA of the CDR3: TGTGCCAGCAGTGACCGGATCTTCAACACTGAAGCTTTCTTT. Residues: CASSDRIFNTEAFF.

The chain has TRBV19 and TRBJ2-4; D is tentatively TRBD1 or TRBD2 (7 bases each). The length of the CDR3 is 13 residues. Germline CDR1 and CDR2: LNHDA and SQIVND (reference sequence). V was shortened by 6 bases and J by 7 bases, with 13 bases between the two germline ends. The chain's CDR3 is CASRQGRENIQYF. The CDR3 DNA follows: TGTGCCAGTAGACAGGGGCGGGAGAACATTCAGTACTTC.

J is TRBJ2-1 and V is TRBV4-3, with 8 bases identical to TRBD2. Germline CDR1 LGHNA, CDR2 YSLEER. J was trimmed by 3 bases and V by 2 bases; bases with no gene match: 9. The CDR3 is 17 residues long. The CDR3: CASSQQVSGTYYNEQFF. The CDR3 DNA follows: TGCGCCAGCAGCCAACAGGTTAGCGGGACCTACTACAATGAGCAGTTCTTC.

The CDR3: CASSFRDRGETQYF. For the CDR3, the DNA is TGTGCCAGCAGCTTTCGGGACAGGGGAGAGACCCAGTACTTC. This chain connects TRBV5-6 to TRBJ2-5, with 10 bases matching TRBD1. The CDR3 is made up of 14 amino acids. V shed 2 bases, J shed 4 bases, and the junction held 2 bases outside the gene matches. Germline lookup yields CDR1 SGHDT and CDR2 YYEEEE. Drawing the rest from reference TRBV5-6 and TRBJ2-5, the complete variable domain is DAGVTQSPTHLIKTRGQQVTLRCSPKSGHDTVSWYQQALGQGPQFIFQYYEEEERQRGNFPDRFSGHQFPNYSSELNVNALLLGDSALYLCASSFRDRGETQYFGPGTRLLVL.

This clone was counted a single time. The chain recombines TRBV10-3 with TRBJ2-4, with TRBD2 identical over 11 bases. CDR1 and CDR2 from the germline V gene are ENHRY and SYGVKD. This CDR3 is 14 amino acids long. V trimming: 2 bases; J trimming: 10 bases; junction bases outside the gene matches: 4. The CDR3 loop is CAISEPRLAGIQYF. In DNA, the CDR3 is TGTGCCATCAGTGAGCCCCGACTAGCGGGGATTCAGTACTTC.

The gene calls are TRBV7-9 and TRBJ2-3, with 10 nucleotides matching TRBD1. J lost 3 bases, V lost 7 bases, and 10 bases had no gene match. Germline V gene data show CDR1 as SEHNR and CDR2 as FQNEAQ (reference sequence). This CDR3 has 16 amino acids. The CDR3 spells CASIRQGAMVTDTQYF. The CDR3 nucleotides are TGTGCCAGCATCCGACAGGGGGCGATGGTTACAGATACGCAGTATTTT. Full variable domain (missing parts from reference TRBV7-9 and TRBJ2-3): DTGVSQNPRHKITKRGQNVTFRCDPISEHNRLYWYRQTLGQGPEFLTYFQNEAQLEKSRLLSDRFSAERPKGSFSTLEIQRTEQGDSAMYLCASIRQGAMVTDTQYFGPGTRLTVL.

V and J are TRBV20-1 and TRBJ2-7; TRBD2 matches at 7 bases. CDR1 and CDR2 (germline): DFQATT, SNEGSKA (reference sequence). The CDR3 is 11 residues long. V trimming: 4 bases; J trimming: 6 bases; junction bases outside the gene matches: 3. The CDR3 reads CSAKGTTEQYF. The CDR3 DNA reads TGCAGTGCTAAGGGGACTACCGAGCAGTACTTC.

This chain uses TRBV28 with TRBJ1-1; D may be TRBD1 (6 bases). CDR3 length: 15 amino acids. Per germline, CDR1 MDHEN and CDR2 SYDVKM. Trimming removed 6 bases from V and 1 base from J, with 15 bases in between. CDR3 amino acids: CASSRRTEWNTEAFF. The CDR3 DNA reads TGTGCCAGCAGCCGAAGGACAGAATGGAACACTGAAGCTTTCTTT.

The chain uses TRBV7-2 and TRBJ1-2; D is ambiguous. Deletions cut 7 bases from V and 6 bases from J, with 18 bases between. The CDR3 extends over 14 amino acids. Germline V gene sequence: CDR1 SGHTA, CDR2 FQGNSA. Here the CDR3 reads CASTSGEAANGYTF. Written as DNA, the CDR3 is TGTGCCAGCACTTCTGGTGAGGCTGCTAATGGCTACACCTTC. The full variable domain, with the rest looked up from reference TRBV7-2 and TRBJ1-2, is GAGVSQSPSNKVTEKGKDVELRCDPISGHTALYWYRQSLGQGLEFLIYFQGNSAPDKSGLPSDRFSAERTGGSVSTLTIQRTQQEDSAVYLCASTSGEAANGYTFGSGTRLTVV.

The gene calls are TRBV7-2 and TRBJ2-2, with 9 bases aligning to TRBD1. Germline CDR1 reads SGHTA; CDR2 reads FQGNSA. The CDR3 has 16 residues. After removal of 1 base from V and 4 bases from J, the junction contained 4 bases not matched to a gene. Written as DNA, the CDR3 is TGTGCCAGCAGCTTAGGGGGACAGGGTGGCACCGGGGAGCTGTTTTTT. Translated: CASSLGGQGGTGELFF.

This clone was seen a handful of times. The V call is TRBV5-8, the J call TRBJ1-5; D may be TRBD1 (5 bases). This CDR3 has 16 residues. The germline V and J ends were trimmed by 0 bases and 0 bases, with 10 bases remaining between them. CDR1 is SGHTS and CDR2 is YDEGEE in the germline V gene. CDR3 loop: CASSLAGGYSNQPQHF. In DNA form, the CDR3 reads TGTGCCAGCAGCTTGGCGGGGGGTTATAGCAATCAGCCCCAGCATTTT. Full variable domain (remainder filled in from reference TRBV5-8 and TRBJ1-5): EAGVTQSPTHLIKTRGQQATLRCSPISGHTSVYWYQQALGLGLQFLLWYDEGEERNRGNFPPRFSGRQFPNYSSELNVNALELEDSALYLCASSLAGGYSNQPQHFGDGTRLSIL.